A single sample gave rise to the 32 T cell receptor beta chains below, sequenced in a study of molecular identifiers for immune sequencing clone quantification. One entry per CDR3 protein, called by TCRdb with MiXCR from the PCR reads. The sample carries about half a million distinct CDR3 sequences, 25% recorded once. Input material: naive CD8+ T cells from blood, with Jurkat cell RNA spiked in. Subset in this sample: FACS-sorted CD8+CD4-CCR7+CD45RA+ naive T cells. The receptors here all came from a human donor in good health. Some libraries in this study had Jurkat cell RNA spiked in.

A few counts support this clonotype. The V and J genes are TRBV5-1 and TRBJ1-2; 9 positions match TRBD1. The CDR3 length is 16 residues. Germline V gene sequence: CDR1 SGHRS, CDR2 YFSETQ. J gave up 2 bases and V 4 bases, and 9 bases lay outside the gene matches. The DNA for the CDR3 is TGCGCCAGCAGCCAGGGACAGGGATGGAGCAACTATGGCTACACCTTC. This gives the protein CASSQGQGWSNYGYTF.

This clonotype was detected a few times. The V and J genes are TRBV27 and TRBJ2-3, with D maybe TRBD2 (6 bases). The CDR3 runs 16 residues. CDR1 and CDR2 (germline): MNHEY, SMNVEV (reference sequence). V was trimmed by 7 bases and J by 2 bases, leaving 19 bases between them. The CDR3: CASTSGGRGPTDTQYF. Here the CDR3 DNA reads TGTGCCAGCACTTCAGGTGGGCGGGGACCCACAGATACGCAGTATTTT.

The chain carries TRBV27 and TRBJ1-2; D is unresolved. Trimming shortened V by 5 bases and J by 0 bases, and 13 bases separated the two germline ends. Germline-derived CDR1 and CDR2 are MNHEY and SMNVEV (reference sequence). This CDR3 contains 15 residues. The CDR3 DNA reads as TGTGCCAGCAGTCCTCACACTGATACTAACTATGGCTACACCTTC. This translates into CASSPHTDTNYGYTF.

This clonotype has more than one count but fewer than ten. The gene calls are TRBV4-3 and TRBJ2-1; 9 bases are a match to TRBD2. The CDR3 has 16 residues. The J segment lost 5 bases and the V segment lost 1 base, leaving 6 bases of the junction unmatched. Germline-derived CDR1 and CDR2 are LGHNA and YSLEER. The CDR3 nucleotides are TGCGCCAGCAGCCAAGTAGCGGGGGACTATAACAATGAGCAGTTCTTC. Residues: CASSQVAGDYNNEQFF.

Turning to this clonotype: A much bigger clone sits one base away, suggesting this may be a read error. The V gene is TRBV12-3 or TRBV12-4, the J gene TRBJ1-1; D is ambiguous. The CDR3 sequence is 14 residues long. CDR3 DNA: TGTGCCAGCAGTGGTGACGGGTCGAACACTAAAGCTTTCTTT. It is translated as CASSGDGSNTKAFF.

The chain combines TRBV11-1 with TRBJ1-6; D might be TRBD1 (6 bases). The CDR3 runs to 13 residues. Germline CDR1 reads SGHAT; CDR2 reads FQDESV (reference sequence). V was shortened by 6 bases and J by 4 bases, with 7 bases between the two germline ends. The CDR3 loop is CASRGTYNSPLHF. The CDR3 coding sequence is TGTGCCAGCAGAGGGACATATAATTCACCCCTCCACTTT. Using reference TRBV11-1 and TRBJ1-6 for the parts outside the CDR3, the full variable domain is EAEVAQSPRYKITEKSQAVAFWCDPISGHATLYWYRQILGQGPELLVQFQDESVVDDSQLPKDRFSAERLKGVDSTLKIQPAELGDSAMYLCASRGTYNSPLHFGNGTRLTVT.

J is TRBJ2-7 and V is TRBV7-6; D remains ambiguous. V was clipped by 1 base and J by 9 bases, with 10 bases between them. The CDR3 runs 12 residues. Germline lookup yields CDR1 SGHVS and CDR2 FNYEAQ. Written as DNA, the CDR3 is TGTGCCAGCAGCTTAGACTCGCCCGCGCAGTACTTC. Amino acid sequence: CASSLDSPAQYF.

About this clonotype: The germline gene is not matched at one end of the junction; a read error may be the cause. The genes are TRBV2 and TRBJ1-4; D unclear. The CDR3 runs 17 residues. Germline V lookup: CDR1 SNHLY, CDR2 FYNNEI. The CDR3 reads CASSPDASRASNELLLF. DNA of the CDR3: TGTGCCAGCAGTCCAGACGCAAGCCGCGCATCTAATGAATTACTGTTATTT.

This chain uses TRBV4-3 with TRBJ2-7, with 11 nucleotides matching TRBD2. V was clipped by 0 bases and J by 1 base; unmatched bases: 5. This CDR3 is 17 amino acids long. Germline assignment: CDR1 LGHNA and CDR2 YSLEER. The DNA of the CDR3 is TGCGCCAGCAGCCAAGATCCGCTAGCGGGGGGATCCTACGAGCAGTACTTC. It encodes CASSQDPLAGGSYEQYF.

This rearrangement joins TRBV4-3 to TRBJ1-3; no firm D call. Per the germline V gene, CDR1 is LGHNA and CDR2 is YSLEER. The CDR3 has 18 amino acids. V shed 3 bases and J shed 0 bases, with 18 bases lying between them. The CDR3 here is CASSHDWAAISSGNTIYF. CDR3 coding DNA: TGCGCCAGCAGCCATGATTGGGCAGCGATCAGCTCTGGAAACACCATATATTTT.

CDR3 nucleotide sequence: TGTGCCAGCAGTGAGACTAGCGGGAGCATCTACGAGCAGTACTTC. It encodes CASSETSGSIYEQYF. This chain uses TRBV6-1 with TRBJ2-7; TRBD2 matches 12 bases. This CDR3 region has 15 residues. V was clipped by 3 bases and J by 3 bases; unmatched bases: 3. Germline V CDR1 and CDR2: MNHNS, SASEGT.

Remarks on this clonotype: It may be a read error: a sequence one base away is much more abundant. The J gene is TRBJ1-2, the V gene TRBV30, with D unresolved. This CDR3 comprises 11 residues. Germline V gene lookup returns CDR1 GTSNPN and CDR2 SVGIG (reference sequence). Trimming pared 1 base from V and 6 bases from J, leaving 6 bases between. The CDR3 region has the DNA TGTGCCTGGAGTGCAGCCGATGGCTACACCTTC. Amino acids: CAWSAADGYTF.

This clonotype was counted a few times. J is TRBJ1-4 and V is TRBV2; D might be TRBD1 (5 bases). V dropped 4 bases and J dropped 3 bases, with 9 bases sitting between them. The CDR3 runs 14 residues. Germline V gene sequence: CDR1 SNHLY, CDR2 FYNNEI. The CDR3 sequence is CASSVTGPNEKLFF. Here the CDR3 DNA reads TGTGCCAGCAGTGTCACAGGTCCTAATGAAAAACTGTTTTTT.

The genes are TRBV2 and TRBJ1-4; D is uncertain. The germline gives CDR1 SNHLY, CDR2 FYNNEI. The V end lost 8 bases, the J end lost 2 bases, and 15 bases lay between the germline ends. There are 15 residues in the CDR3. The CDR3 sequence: CASGLQQATNEKLFF. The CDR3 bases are TGTGCCAGCGGTCTTCAGCAGGCCACTAATGAAAAACTGTTTTTT.

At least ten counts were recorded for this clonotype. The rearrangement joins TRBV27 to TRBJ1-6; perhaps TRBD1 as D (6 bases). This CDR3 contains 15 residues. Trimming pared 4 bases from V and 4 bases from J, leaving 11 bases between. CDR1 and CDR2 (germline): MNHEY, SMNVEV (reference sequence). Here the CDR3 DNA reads TGTGCCAGCAGTTCCCGGGACACTTATAATTCACCCCTCCACTTT. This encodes CASSSRDTYNSPLHF.

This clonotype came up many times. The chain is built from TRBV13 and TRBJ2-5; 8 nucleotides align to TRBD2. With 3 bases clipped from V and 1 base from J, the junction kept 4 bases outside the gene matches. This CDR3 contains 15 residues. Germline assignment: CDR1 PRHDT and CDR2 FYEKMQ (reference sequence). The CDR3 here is CASSFAAGAQETQYF. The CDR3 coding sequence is TGTGCCAGCAGCTTCGCAGCGGGAGCCCAAGAGACCCAGTACTTC.

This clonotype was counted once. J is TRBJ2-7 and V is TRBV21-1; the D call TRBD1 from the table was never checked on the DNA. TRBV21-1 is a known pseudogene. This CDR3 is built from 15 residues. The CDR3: CARMRGSGGRNEQYF. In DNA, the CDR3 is TGTGCCAGAATGAGGGGTTCAGGGGGCAGGAACGAGCAGTACTTC.

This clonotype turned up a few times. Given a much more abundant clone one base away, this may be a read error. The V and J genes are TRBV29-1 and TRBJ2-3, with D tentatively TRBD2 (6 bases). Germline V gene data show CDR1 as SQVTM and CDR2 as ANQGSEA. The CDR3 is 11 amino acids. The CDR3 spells CNVGGFDTQYF. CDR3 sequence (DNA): TGCAACGTTGGAGGGTTTGATACGCAGTATTTT.

The CDR3 DNA reads as TGTGCCAGCACCAAACTTCAGAGCCAAGAGACCCAGTACTTC. Its protein product is CASTKLQSQETQYF. This chain links TRBV6-2 or TRBV6-3 with TRBJ2-5; D gene unclear. V was clipped by 7 bases and J by 1 base, with 13 bases between them. The CDR3 runs to 14 residues. Germline V gene sequence: CDR1 MNHEY, CDR2 SVGEGT.

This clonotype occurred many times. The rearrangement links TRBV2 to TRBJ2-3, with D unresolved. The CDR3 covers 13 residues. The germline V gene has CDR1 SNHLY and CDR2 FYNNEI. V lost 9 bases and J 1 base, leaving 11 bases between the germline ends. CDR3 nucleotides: TGTGCCAGGGGCCATCGTGGCACAGATACGCAGTATTTT. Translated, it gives CARGHRGTDTQYF.

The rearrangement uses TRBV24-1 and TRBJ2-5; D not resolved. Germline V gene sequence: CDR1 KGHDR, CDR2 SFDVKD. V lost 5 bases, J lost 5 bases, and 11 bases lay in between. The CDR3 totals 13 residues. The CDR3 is CATSVKGMETQYF. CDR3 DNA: TGTGCCACCAGTGTTAAGGGAATGGAGACCCAGTACTTC.

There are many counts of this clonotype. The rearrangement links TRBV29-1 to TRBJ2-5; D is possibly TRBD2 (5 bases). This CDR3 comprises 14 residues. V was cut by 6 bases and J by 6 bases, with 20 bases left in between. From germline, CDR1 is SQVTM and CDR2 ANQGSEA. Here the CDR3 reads CSVPLIGPGKTQYF. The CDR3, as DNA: TGCAGCGTCCCCCTTATCGGGCCGGGGAAGACCCAGTACTTC.

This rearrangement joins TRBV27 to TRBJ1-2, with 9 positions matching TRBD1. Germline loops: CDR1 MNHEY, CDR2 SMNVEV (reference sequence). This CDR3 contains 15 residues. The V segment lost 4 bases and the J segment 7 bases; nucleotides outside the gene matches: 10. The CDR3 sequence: CASSYGQGSPLGYTF. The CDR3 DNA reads TGTGCCAGCAGTTACGGACAGGGGTCACCTCTTGGCTACACCTTC.

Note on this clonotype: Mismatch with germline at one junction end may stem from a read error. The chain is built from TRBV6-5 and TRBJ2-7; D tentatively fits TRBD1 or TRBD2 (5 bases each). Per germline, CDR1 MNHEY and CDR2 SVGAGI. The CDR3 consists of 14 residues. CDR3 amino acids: CATSAGTGTYEQYF. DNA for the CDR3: TGTGCCACCAGTGCCGGGACGGGGACCTACGAGCAGTACTTC.

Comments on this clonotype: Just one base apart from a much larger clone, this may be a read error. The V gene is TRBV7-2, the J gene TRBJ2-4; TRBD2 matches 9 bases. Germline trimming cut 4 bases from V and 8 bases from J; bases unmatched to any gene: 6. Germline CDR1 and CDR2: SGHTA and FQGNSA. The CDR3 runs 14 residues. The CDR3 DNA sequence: TGTGCCAGCAGCTCATTAGCGGGAGCAGACATTCAGTACTTC. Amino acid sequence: CASSSLAGADIQYF.

The CDR3 DNA reads TGTGCCACCTTAGTGGCACCATCCTACAATGAGCAGTTCTTC. It codes for CATLVAPSYNEQFF. The V and J genes are TRBV15 and TRBJ2-1; the D is unclear. Trimming pared 8 bases from V and 1 base from J, leaving 12 bases between. The CDR3 has 14 amino acids. Germline V gene sequence: CDR1 LNHNV, CDR2 YYDKDF (reference sequence).

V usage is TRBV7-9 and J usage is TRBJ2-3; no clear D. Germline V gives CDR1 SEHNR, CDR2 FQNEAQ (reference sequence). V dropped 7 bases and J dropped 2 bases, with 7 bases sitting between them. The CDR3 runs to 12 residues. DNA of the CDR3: TGTGCCAGCACCCCTGACACAGATACGCAGTATTTT. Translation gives CASTPDTDTQYF.

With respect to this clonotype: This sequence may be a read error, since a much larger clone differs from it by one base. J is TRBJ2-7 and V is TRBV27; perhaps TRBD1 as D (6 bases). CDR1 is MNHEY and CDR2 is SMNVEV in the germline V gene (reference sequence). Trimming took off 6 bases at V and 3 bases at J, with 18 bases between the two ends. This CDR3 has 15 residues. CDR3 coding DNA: TGTGCCAGCAGACAGAAAGGCAGGGGAAACTACGAGCAGTACTTC. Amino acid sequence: CASRQKGRGNYEQYF.

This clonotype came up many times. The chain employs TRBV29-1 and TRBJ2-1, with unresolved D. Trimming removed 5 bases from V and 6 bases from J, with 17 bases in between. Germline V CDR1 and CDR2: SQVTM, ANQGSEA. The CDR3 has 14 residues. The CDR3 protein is CSVPRPTIGNEQFF. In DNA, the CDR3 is TGCAGCGTTCCTCGGCCTACCATCGGCAATGAGCAGTTCTTC.

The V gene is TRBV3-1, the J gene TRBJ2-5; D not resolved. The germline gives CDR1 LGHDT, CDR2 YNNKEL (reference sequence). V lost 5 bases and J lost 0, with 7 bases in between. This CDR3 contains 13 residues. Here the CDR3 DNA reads TGTGCCAGCAGCACCAGACACCAAGAGACCCAGTACTTC. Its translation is CASSTRHQETQYF.

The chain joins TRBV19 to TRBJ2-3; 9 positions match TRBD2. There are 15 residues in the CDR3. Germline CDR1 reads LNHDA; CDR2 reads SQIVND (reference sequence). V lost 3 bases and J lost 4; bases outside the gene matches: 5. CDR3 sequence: CASSMVSGSPDTQYF. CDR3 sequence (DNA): TGTGCCAGTAGTATGGTTAGCGGGAGCCCAGATACGCAGTATTTT.

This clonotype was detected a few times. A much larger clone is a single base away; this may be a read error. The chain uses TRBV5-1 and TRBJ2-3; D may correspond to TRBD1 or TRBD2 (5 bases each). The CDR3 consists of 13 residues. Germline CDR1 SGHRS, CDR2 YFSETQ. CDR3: CASSKGSTDTQCF. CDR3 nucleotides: TGCGCCAGCAGCAAGGGGAGCACAGATACGCAGTGTTTT.